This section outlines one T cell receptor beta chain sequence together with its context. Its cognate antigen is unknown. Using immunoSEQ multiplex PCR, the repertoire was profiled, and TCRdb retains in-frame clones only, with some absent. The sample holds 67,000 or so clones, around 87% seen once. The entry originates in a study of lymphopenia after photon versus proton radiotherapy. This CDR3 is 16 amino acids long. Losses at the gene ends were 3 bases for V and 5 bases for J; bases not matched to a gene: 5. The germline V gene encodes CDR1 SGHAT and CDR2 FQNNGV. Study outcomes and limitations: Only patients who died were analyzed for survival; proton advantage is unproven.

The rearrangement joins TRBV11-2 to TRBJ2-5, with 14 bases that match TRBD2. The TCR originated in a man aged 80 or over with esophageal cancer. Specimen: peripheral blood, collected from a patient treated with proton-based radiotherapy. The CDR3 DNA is TGTGCCAGCAGCTTCCGACTAGCGGGGGGGCCGGAGACCCAGTACTTC. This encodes CASSFRLAGGPETQYF. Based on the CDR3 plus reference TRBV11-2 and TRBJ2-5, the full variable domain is EAGVAQSPRYKIIEKRQSVAFWCNPISGHATLYWYQQILGQGPKLLIQFQNNGVVDDSQLPKDRFSAERLKGVDSTLKIQPAKLEDSAVYLCASSFRLAGGPETQYFGPGTRLLVL.